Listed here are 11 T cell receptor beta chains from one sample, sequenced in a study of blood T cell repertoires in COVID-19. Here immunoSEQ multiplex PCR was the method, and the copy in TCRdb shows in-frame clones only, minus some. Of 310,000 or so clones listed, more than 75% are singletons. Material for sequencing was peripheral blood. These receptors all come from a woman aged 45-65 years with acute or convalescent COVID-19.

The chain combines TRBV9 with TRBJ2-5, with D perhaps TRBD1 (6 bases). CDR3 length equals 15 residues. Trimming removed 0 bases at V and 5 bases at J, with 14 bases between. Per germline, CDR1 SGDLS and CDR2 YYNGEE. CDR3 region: CASSVGVAGAETQYF. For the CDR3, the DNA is TGTGCCAGCAGCGTAGGGGTGGCAGGGGCGGAGACCCAGTACTTC.

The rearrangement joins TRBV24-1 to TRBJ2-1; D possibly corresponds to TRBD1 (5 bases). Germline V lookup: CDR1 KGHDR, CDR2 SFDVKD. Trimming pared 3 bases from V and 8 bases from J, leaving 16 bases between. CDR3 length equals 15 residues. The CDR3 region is CATSDETAKSYEQFF. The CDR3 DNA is TGTGCCACCAGTGATGAGACAGCGAAATCATATGAGCAGTTCTTC.

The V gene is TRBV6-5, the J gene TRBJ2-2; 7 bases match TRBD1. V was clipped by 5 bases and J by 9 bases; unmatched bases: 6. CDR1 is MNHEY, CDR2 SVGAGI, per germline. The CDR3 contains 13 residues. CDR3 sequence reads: CASSILTGWELFF. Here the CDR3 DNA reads TGTGCCAGCAGTATATTGACAGGGTGGGAGCTGTTTTTT.

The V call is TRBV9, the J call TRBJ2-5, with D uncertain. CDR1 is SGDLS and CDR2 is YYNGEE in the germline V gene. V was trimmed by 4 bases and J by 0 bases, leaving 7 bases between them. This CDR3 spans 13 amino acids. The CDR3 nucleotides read TGTGCCAGCAGCACTCGTGACCAAGAGACCCAGTACTTC. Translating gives CASSTRDQETQYF.

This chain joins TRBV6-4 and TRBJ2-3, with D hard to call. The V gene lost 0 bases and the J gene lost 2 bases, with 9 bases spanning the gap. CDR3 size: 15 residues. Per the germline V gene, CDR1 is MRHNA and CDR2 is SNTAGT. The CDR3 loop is CASSDSGADTDTQYF. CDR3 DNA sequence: TGTGCCAGCAGTGACTCCGGAGCAGACACAGATACGCAGTATTTT.

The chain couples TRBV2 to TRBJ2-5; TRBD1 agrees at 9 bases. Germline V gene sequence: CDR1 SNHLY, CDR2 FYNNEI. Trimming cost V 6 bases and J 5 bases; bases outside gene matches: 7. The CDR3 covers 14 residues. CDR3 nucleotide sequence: TGTGCCAGCAGGTCACAGGGGGCTGTGGAGACCCAGTACTTC. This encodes CASRSQGAVETQYF.

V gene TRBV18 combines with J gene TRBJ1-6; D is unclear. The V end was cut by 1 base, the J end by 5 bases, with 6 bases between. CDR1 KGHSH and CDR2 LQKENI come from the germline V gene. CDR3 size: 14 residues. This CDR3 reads CASSPQGDNSPLHF. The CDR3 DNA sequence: TGTGCCAGCTCACCACAGGGAGATAATTCACCCCTCCACTTT. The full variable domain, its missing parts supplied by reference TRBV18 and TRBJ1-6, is NAGVMQNPRHLVRRRGQEARLRCSPMKGHSHVYWYRQLPEEGLKFMVYLQKENIIDESGMPKERFSAEFPKEGPSILRIQQVVRGDSAAYFCASSPQGDNSPLHFGNGTRLTVT.

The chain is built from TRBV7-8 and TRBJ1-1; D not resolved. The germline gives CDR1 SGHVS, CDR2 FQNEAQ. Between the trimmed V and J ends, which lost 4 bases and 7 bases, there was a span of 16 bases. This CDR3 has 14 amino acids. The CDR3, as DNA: TGTGCCAGCAGCTCCCGATCAAACAGCATTGAAGCTTTCTTT. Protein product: CASSSRSNSIEAFF. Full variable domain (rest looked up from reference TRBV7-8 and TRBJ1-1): GAGVSQSPRYKVAKRGQDVALRCDPISGHVSLFWYQQALGQGPEFLTYFQNEAQLDKSGLPSDRFFAERPEGSVSTLKIQRTQQEDSAVYLCASSSRSNSIEAFFGQGTRLTVV.

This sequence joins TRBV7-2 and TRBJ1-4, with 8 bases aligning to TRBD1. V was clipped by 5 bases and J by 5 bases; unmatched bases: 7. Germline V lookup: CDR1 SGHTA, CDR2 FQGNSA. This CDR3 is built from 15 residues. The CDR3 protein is CASSITGTGNEKLFF. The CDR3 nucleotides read TGTGCCAGCAGCATAACCGGGACAGGAAATGAAAAACTGTTTTTT.

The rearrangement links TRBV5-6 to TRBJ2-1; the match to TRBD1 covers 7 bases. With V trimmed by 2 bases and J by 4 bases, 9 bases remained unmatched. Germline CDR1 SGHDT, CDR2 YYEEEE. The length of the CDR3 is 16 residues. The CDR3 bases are TGTGCCAGCAGCTTCGGACCCGGGACAGAGTACAATGAGCAGTTCTTC. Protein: CASSFGPGTEYNEQFF.

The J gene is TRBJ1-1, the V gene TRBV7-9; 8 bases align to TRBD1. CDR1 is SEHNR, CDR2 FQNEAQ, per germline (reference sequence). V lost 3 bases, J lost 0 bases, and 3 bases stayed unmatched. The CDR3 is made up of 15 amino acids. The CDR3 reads CASSFQGAMNTEAFF. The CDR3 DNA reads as TGTGCCAGCAGCTTTCAGGGGGCTATGAACACTGAAGCTTTCTTT.